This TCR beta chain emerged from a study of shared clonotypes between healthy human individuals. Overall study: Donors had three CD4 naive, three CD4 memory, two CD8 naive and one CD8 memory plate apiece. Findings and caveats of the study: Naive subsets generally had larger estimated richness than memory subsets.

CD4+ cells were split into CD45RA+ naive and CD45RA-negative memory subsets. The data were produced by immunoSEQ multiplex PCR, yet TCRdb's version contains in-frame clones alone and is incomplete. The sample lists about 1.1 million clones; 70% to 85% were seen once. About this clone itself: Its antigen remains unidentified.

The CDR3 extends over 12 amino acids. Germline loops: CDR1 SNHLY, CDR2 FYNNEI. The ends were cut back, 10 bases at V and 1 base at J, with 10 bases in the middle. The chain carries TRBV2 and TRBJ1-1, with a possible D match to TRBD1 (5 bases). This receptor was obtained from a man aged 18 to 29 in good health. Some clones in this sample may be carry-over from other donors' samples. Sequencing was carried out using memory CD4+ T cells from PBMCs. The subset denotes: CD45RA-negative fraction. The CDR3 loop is CATTQGNTEAFF. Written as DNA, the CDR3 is TGTGCCACCACCCAGGGGAACACTGAAGCTTTCTTT.